This T cell receptor beta chain was found in a study of identical twins. Points from the study as a whole: Clonotypes of the beta chain that were abundant in cord blood carried fewer insertions (memory repertoires showed none).

This clonotype was seen ten or more times. The target antigen is unknown. In TCRdb, the 5' RACE reads were re-called with MiXCR into one record per CDR3 protein. The sample shows about 720,000 distinct CDR3 sequences, around a sixth of them seen only once. V dropped 2 bases and J dropped 0 bases, with 4 bases sitting between them. The CDR3 totals 13 residues. The same data also went into a second study, on T cells expressing NK-cell markers. According to that study: The CD3+CD56-NKG2C+ fraction was also led by these clonotypes in several donors.

Sequenced input: PBMCs. This TCR was sampled from a woman between 18 and 29 years old in good health. J is TRBJ1-1 and V is TRBV12-3 or TRBV12-4, with D uncertain. The CDR3 protein is CASSLYVNTEAFF. In nucleotides, the CDR3 is TGTGCCAGCAGTTTATACGTGAACACTGAAGCTTTCTTT.